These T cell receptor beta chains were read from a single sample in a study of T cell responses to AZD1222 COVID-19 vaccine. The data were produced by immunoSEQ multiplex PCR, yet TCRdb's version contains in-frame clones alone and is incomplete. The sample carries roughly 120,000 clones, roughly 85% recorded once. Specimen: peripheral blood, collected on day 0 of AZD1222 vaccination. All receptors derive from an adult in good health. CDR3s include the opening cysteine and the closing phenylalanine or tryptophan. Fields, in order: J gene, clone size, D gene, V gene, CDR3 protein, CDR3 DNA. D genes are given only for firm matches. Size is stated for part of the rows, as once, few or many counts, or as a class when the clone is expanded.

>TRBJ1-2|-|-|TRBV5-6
CASSLGWLLHGYTF
TGTGCCAGCAGCTTAGGGTGGTTGTTGCATGGCTACACCTTC
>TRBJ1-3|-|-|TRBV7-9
CASSLVGNTIYF
TGTGCCAGCAGCTTAGTCGGAAACACCATATATTTT
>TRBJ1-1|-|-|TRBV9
CASSPQGMTNTEAFF
TGTGCCAGCAGCCCCCAGGGTATGACGAACACTGAAGCTTTCTTT
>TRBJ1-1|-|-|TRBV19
CASSWNTEAFF
TGTGCCAGTAGTTGGAACACTGAAGCTTTCTTT
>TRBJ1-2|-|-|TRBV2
CASNEQGGLGNYGYTF
TGTGCCAGCAACGAGCAGGGCGGGTTGGGAAACTATGGCTACACCTTC
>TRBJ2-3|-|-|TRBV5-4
CASSFGTSRSTDTQYF
TGTGCCAGCAGCTTCGGAACTAGCCGAAGCACAGATACGCAGTATTTT
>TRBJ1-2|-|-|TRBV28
CASSPGGLGGYTF
TGTGCCAGCAGCCCCGGAGGATTAGGCGGCTACACCTTC
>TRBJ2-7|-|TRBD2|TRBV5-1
CASSFGLAGDEQYF
TGCGCCAGCAGCTTCGGACTAGCGGGAGACGAGCAGTACTTC
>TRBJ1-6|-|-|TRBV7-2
CASSLAGPPNSPLHF
TGTGCCAGCAGCTTAGCGGGACCTCCGAATTCACCCCTCCACTTT
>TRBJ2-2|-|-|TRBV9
CASSVFAENTGELFF
TGTGCCAGCAGCGTGTTTGCCGAGAACACCGGGGAGCTGTTTTTT
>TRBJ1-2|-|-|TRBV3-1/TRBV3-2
CASSQDHNGYGYTF
TGTGCCAGCAGCCAAGATCATAACGGTTATGGCTACACCTTC
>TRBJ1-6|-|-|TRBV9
CASSPPGRGDSPLHF
TGTGCCAGCAGCCCCCCCGGCAGGGGTGACTCACCCCTCCACTTT
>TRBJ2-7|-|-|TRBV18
CASSPAAGGPYEQYF
TGTGCCAGCTCACCGGCGGCAGGGGGGCCCTACGAGCAGTACTTC
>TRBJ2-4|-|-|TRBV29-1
CSVDVENGGRWEGQYF
TGCAGCGTCGATGTGGAGAACGGGGGCCGATGGGAGGGTCAGTACTTC
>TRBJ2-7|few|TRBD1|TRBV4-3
CASSPGQGAFYEQYF
TGCGCCAGCAGCCCGGGACAGGGGGCCTTCTACGAGCAGTACTTC
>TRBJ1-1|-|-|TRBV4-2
CASSQYSVTEAFF
TGTGCCAGCAGCCAATACAGTGTCACTGAAGCTTTCTTT
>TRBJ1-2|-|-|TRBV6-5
CASSYSLGATALGYTF
TGTGCCAGCAGTTACTCTCTCGGGGCCACAGCTCTTGGCTACACCTTC
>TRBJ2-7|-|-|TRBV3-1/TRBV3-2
CASSRAYEQYF
TGTGCCAGCAGCAGGGCCTACGAGCAGTACTTC
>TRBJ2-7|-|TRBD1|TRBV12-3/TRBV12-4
CASSIGTGREQYF
TGTGCCAGCAGTATCGGGACAGGGCGCGAGCAGTACTTC
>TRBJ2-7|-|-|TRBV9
CASSVGQDLYEQYF
TGTGCCAGCAGCGTAGGGCAGGACCTCTACGAGCAGTACTTC
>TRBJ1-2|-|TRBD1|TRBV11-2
CASSSLGRGMYGYTF
TGTGCCAGCAGCTCCCTCGGCAGGGGGATGTATGGCTACACCTTC
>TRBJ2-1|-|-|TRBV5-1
CASSLVSSRSSYNEQFF
TGCGCCAGCAGCTTGGTGTCTAGCAGGAGCTCCTACAATGAGCAGTTCTTC